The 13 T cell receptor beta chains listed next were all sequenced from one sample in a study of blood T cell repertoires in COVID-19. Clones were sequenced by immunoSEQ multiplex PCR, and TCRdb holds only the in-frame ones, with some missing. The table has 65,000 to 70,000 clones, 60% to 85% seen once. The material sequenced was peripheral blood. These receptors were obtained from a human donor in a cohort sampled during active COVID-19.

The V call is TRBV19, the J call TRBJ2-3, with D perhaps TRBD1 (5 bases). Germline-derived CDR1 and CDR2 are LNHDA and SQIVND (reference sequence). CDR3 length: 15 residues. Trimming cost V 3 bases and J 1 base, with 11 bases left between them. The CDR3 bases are TGTGCCAGTAGTATTTCTACAGGACGCACAGATACGCAGTATTTT. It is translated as CASSISTGRTDTQYF.

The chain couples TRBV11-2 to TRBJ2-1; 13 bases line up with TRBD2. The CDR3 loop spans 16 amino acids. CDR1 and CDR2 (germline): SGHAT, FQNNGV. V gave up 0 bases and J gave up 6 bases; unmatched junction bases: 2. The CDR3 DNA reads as TGTGCCAGCAGCTTAGAACTAGCGGGGGGGGTCAATGAGCAGTTCTTC. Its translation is CASSLELAGGVNEQFF.

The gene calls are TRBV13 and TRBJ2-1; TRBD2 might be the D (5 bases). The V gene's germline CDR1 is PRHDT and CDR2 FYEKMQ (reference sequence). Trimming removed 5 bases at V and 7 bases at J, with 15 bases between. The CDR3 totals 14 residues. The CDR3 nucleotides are TGTGCCAGCAGCCCTACCCGGACTCATAATGAGCAGTTCTTC. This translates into CASSPTRTHNEQFF.

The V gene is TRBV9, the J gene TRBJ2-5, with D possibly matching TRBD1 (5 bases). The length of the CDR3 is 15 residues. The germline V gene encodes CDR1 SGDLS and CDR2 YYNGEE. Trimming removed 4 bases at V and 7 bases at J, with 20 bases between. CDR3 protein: CASSPRLGPEGTQYF. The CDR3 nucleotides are TGTGCCAGCAGCCCCCGTCTGGGGCCCGAAGGGACCCAGTACTTC.

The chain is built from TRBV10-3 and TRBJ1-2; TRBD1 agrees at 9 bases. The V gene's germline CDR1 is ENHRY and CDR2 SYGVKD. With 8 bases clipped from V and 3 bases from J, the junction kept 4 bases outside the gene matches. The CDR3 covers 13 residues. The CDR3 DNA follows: TGTGCCATCGGACAGGGGAACTACTATGGCTACACCTTC. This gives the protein CAIGQGNYYGYTF.

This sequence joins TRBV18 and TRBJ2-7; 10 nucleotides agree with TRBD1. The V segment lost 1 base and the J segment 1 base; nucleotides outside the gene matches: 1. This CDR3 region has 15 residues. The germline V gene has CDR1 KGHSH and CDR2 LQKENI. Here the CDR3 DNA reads TGTGCCAGCTCACCACTGGGACAGGGGTCCTACGAGCAGTACTTC. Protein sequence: CASSPLGQGSYEQYF.

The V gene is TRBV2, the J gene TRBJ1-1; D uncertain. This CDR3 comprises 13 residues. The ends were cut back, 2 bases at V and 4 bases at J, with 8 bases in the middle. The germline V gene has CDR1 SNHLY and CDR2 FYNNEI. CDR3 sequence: CASSEQRATEAFF. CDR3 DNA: TGTGCCAGCAGTGAACAGAGGGCCACTGAAGCTTTCTTT.

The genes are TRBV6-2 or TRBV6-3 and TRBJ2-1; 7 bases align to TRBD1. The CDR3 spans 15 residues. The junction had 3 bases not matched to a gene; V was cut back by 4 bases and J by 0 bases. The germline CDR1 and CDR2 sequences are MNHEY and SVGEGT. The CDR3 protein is CASSWGQSSYNEQFF. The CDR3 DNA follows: TGTGCCAGCAGTTGGGGACAGAGCTCCTACAATGAGCAGTTCTTC.

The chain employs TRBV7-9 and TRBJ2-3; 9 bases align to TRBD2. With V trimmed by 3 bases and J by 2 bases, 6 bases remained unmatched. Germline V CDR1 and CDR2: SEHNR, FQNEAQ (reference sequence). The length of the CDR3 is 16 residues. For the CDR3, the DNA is TGTGCCAGCAGCTTTTTTGCGGGGGGGAACACAGATACGCAGTATTTT. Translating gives CASSFFAGGNTDTQYF.

The CDR3 DNA sequence: TGCGCCAGCAGCGTAGGACAGGGGGAGCAGTTCTTC. Translation gives CASSVGQGEQFF. V usage is TRBV5-1 and J usage is TRBJ2-1; TRBD1 agrees at 9 bases. Germline CDR1 reads SGHRS; CDR2 reads YFSETQ. This CDR3 has 12 residues. J lost 10 bases, V lost 4 bases, and 3 bases had no gene match. Drawing the rest from reference TRBV5-1 and TRBJ2-1, the complete variable domain is KAGVTQTPRYLIKTRGQQVTLSCSPISGHRSVSWYQQTPGQGLQFLFEYFSETQRNKGNFPGRFSGRQFSNSRSEMNVSTLELGDSALYLCASSVGQGEQFFGPGTRLTVL.

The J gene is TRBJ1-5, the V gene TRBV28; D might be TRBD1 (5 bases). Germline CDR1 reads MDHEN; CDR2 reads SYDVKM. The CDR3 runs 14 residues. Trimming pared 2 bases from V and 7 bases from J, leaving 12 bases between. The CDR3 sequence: CASSLGGSWQPQHF. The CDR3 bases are TGTGCCAGCAGTTTAGGGGGGTCTTGGCAGCCCCAGCATTTT.

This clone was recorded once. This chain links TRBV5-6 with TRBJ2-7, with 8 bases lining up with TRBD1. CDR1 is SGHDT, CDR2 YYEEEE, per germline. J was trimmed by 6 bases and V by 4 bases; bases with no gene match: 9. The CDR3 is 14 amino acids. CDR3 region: CASSRTTGVGEQYF. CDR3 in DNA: TGTGCCAGCAGCCGAACGACAGGGGTGGGCGAGCAGTACTTC.

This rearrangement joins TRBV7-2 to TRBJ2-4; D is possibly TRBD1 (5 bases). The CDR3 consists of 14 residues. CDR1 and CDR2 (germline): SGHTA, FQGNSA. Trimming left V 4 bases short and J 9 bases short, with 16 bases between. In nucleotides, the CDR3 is TGTGCCAGCAGCTCCCAGGGTTCCCTTACCATTCAGTACTTC. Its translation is CASSSQGSLTIQYF. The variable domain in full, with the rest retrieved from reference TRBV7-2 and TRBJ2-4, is GAGVSQSPSNKVTEKGKDVELRCDPISGHTALYWYRQSLGQGLEFLIYFQGNSAPDKSGLPSDRFSAERTGGSVSTLTIQRTQQEDSAVYLCASSSQGSLTIQYFGAGTRLSVL.